This T cell receptor beta chain derives from a study of T cell responses to AZD1222 COVID-19 vaccine (dated by TCRdb to about 2021). Turning to the overall study: AZD1222 recipients whose second dose came at about 4 weeks and those whose second dose came at about 12 weeks were combined into one group, since spike-specific TCR depth and breadth did not differ between the two schedules. TCR sequencing was performed for approximately 240 trial participants, of whom about 200 were given two doses of AZD1222 and around 25 were given two doses of MenACWY control vaccine. Enrollment into the trials was organized by age into subgroups of 18-55, 56-69 and 70-plus years, and those subgroups contained roughly 150, 30 and 60 TCR-sequenced participants, respectively. General findings and caveats noted by the study authors: In the small 56-69-year group, the increase in depth fell short of significance, most likely because of low power. CD4 TCRs associated with the vaccine covered the entire spike protein, and the dominant responses were in regions 160-218 and 743-854. Participants were mostly white British, with more females than males. The authors suggested clonal diversity may have been underestimated. Epitopes outside the regions mutated in the B.1.351 and B.1.1.7 variants were reportedly recognized by nearly half of the unique spike-specific TCRs. After two AZD1222 doses, both the breadth and the depth of spike-specific TCRs were significantly higher than at day 0 and than in MenACWY recipients. Because no day 14 peak-response samples were available, the repertoires could be characterized only after the peak T cell response. Conclusions about previously exposed vaccinees are limited, since just five or six AZD1222 recipients were seropositive for SARS-CoV-2 at baseline.

The CDR3 regions of human TCRbeta chains were analyzed by immunosequencing. From the authors' description of their analysis: Repertoire TCRs were matched against a reference library of SARS-CoV-2-specific TCRs generated with the MIRA antigen-specificity platform. Breadth was defined as the fraction of unique TCRs that were SARS-CoV-2-associated. Depth was defined as the fraction of total T cells that were SARS-CoV-2-associated. Using the MIRA data, every spike-specific TCR was mapped to the spike region that the TCR reacted to and assigned to either a CD4 or a CD8 class. Log10-transformed breadth and depth values were compared by one-way ANOVA with Sidak's multiple comparisons tests. The immuneACCESS repertoire file appears here via TCRdb, limited to in-frame rearrangements. These files lack a portion of the clones; in checked studies, under half of the deficit traces to unresolved V genes, and the cause of the others is not known. That table is the source of V, J and clone size, and D and trimming were worked out from the DNA. Within this sample are 95,000 to 150,000 clones, with around 91% of them counted one time only. The leading ten clones occupy 1.7% of the sample.

The time point label corresponds to: baseline before first vaccination. Samples from vaccinated people were obtained from the UK trials COV001 and COV002, which included a single-blind randomized controlled phase 2/3 trial of AZD1222 (ChAdOx1 nCoV-19) in healthy adults. For TCRbeta chain sequencing, PBMC samples from trial participants were taken at day 0 and at day 28 after the second dose. V lost 0 bases and J lost 0 bases; the stretch between them is 6 bases long. According to the germline V gene (reference sequence), CDR1 reads GTSNPN and CDR2 reads SVGIG. Measured from the cysteine to the phenylalanine, the CDR3 is 15 residues long. The sequence is cut down to CDR3 DNA, 45 bases in frame from base 1. For this clone: Its antigen remains unidentified. The record has no base qualities; no much larger clone is one base away.

The chain is assembled from TRBV30 and TRBJ2-6; the D region possibly corresponds to TRBD1 (6 bases align). The receptor was isolated from an adult in good health. Source: peripheral blood, taken on day 0 of AZD1222 vaccination. The CDR3 region: CAWSVGGSGANVLTF. In nucleotides, the sequence is TGTGCCTGGAGTGTAGGGGGCTCTGGGGCCAACGTCCTGACTTTC.